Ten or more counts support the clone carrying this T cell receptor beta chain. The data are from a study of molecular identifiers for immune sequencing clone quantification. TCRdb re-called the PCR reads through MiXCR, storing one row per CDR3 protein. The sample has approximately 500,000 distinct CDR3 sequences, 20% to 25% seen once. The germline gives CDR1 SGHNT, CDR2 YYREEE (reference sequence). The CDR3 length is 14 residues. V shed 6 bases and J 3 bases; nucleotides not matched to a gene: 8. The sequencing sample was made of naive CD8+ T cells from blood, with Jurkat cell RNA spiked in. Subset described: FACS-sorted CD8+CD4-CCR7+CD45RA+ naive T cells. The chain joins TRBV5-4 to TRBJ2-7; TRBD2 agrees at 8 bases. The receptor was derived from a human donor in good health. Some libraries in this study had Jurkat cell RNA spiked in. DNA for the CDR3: TGTGCCAGCAAGACAGCGGGAGACTACTACGAGCAGTACTTC. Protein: CASKTAGDYYEQYF.